This T cell receptor (beta chain) was recorded in a study of T cell changes during pregnancy in multiple sclerosis. The data were produced by immunoSEQ multiplex PCR, yet TCRdb's version contains in-frame clones alone and is incomplete. This sample carries approximately 79,000 clones, around nine tenths of them seen once, and the ten largest clones take around 0.2%. After removal of 4 bases from V and 4 bases from J, the junction contained 3 bases not matched to a gene. CDR1 is SGHNT, CDR2 YYREEE, per germline (reference sequence). The CDR3 spans 13 residues. This receptor was taken from a female donor with multiple sclerosis, enrolled in a pregnancy study. Here the sequenced sample was CD4+ T cells from peripheral blood mononuclear cells, taken before pregnancy. V is TRBV5-4 and J is TRBJ2-5; 8 nucleotides agree with TRBD2. The CDR3 protein is CASSVSGTETQYF. The CDR3 DNA reads as TGTGCCAGCAGCGTTAGCGGGACAGAGACCCAGTACTTC. Supplemented by reference TRBV5-4 and TRBJ2-5, the full variable domain reads ETGVTQSPTHLIKTRGQQVTLRCSSQSGHNTVSWYQQALGQGPQFIFQYYREEENGRGNFPPRFSGLQFPNYSSELNVNALELDDSALYLCASSVSGTETQYFGPGTRLLVL.